This is a list of T cell receptor beta chains from one sample in a study of OX40 agonist ivuxolimab in advanced cancers. The method was immunoSEQ multiplex PCR; TCRdb's version includes in-frame clones alone and lacks a portion of them. The data hold about 77,000 clones, with 81% observed a single time. The sequences come from CD4+ or CD8+ T cells sorted from blood, collected in a trial of the OX40 agonist ivuxolimab. All receptors come from an adult with an advanced solid tumor such as melanoma, head and neck, liver or kidney cancer. Both conserved end residues are part of each CDR3. Each record gives: J gene, V gene, D gene, clone size, CDR3 protein, CDR3 DNA. D genes are given only for firm matches. Part of the rows lack a size; the others show once, few, many or a class for expanded clones.

J: TRBJ2-3; V: TRBV7-3; D: TRBD2; size: NA; CDR3: CASSLEAIAGGRDTQYF; DNA: TGTGCCAGCAGCTTAGAAGCCATAGCGGGGGGCAGAGATACGCAGTATTTT
J: TRBJ2-7; V: TRBV7-9; D: NA; size: NA; CDR3: CASSLLSGRSSYEQYF; DNA: TGTGCCAGCAGCTTACTCTCTGGGCGCAGCTCCTACGAGCAGTACTTC
J: TRBJ1-5; V: TRBV7-2; D: NA; size: few; CDR3: CASSLTSYQPQHF; DNA: TGTGCCAGCAGCTTAACTAGTTATCAGCCCCAGCATTTT
J: TRBJ1-2; V: TRBV10-2; D: NA; size: NA; CDR3: CASSLQWGLYGYTF; DNA: TGCGCCAGCAGTTTACAGTGGGGCCTCTATGGCTATACCTTC
J: TRBJ1-2; V: TRBV13; D: TRBD1; size: few; CDR3: CASSLALYPGGNYGYTF; DNA: TGTGCCAGCAGCTTAGCTCTTTATCCAGGGGGAAACTATGGCTACACCTTC
J: TRBJ2-2; V: TRBV25-1; D: NA; size: once; CDR3: CASRPPGGTGELFF; DNA: TGTGCCAGCAGACCCCCGGGTGGGACCGGGGAGCTGTTTTTT
J: TRBJ1-4; V: TRBV18; D: NA; size: NA; CDR3: CASSLQGGANEKLFF; DNA: TGTGCCAGCTCTCTACAGGGAGGCGCTAATGAAAAACTGTTTTTT
J: TRBJ2-7; V: TRBV4-2; D: NA; size: NA; CDR3: CASSPAGGTGYEQYF; DNA: TGTGCCAGCAGCCCCGCGGGCGGGACCGGCTACGAGCAGTACTTC
J: TRBJ1-2; V: TRBV5-8; D: NA; size: NA; CDR3: CASSLVQVRVGYTF; DNA: TGTGCCAGCAGCTTGGTACAGGTCAGGGTGGGCTACACCTTC
J: TRBJ1-2; V: TRBV7-6; D: NA; size: NA; CDR3: CAIFRFNYGYTF; DNA: TGTGCCATCTTCCGTTTCAACTATGGCTACACCTTC
J: TRBJ1-1; V: TRBV7-9; D: NA; size: few; CDR3: CASSLQGNTEAFF; DNA: TGTGCCAGCAGCTTACAGGGGAACACTGAAGCTTTCTTT
J: TRBJ1-2; V: TRBV7-9; D: NA; size: NA; CDR3: CASSLYGGAGYGYTF; DNA: TGTGCCAGCAGCTTATATGGGGGCGCGGGCTATGGCTACACCTTC
J: TRBJ1-1; V: TRBV5-1; D: TRBD1; size: NA; CDR3: CASSLGPANSGGTEAFF; DNA: TGCGCCAGCAGCTTGGGACCGGCCAACTCAGGGGGCACTGAAGCTTTCTTT
J: TRBJ2-1; V: TRBV4-3; D: NA; size: NA; CDR3: CASSQGPPYNEQFF; DNA: TGCGCCAGCAGCCAAGGCCCCCCCTACAATGAGCAGTTCTTC
J: TRBJ2-7; V: TRBV4-1; D: NA; size: NA; CDR3: CASSQDTRQANTYEQYF; DNA: TGCGCCAGCAGCCAAGATACGAGACAGGCAAATACCTACGAGCAGTACTTC
J: TRBJ2-7; V: TRBV6-6; D: NA; size: few; CDR3: CASSRSPSAGRGEQYF; DNA: TGTGCCAGCAGTCGCTCCCCTTCCGCGGGAAGGGGCGAGCAGTACTTC
J: TRBJ1-3; V: TRBV29-1; D: NA; size: NA; CDR3: CSVVSGNTIYF; DNA: TGCAGCGTTGTCTCTGGAAACACCATATATTTT